These 27 T cell receptor beta chains were sequenced from one sample in a study of shared clonotypes between healthy human individuals. Measured with immunoSEQ multiplex PCR; TCRdb has only the in-frame clones, and not every one. Of hundreds of thousands of clones in the sample, 96% are singletons; the top ten hold 0.2% to 0.25%. CD45RO-negative, CCR7-selected cells formed the naive CD8 fraction, which excluded terminally differentiated effector memory CD45RA+ cells. The sample was naive CD8+ T cells sorted from blood. All receptors come from a man aged 25-40 years in good health.

The CDR3 nucleotides read TGCAGCGTTGATTATAGGACAGGCCCCACAGATACGCAGTATTTT. This encodes CSVDYRTGPTDTQYF. The chain links TRBV29-1 to TRBJ2-3; 7 bases fit TRBD1. The CDR3 covers 15 residues. J was trimmed by 2 bases and V by 3 bases; bases with no gene match: 8. The germline V gene encodes CDR1 SQVTM and CDR2 ANQGSEA.

The gene calls are TRBV13 and TRBJ2-1; 9 bases line up with TRBD2. Germline V gene sequence: CDR1 PRHDT, CDR2 FYEKMQ (reference sequence). This CDR3 contains 15 residues. CDR3 DNA sequence: TGTGTCGCGGGTAGCGGGAGACTCCCCGACAATGAGCAGTTCTTC. The encoded protein is CVAGSGRLPDNEQFF.

The genes are TRBV11-2 and TRBJ2-3; D could derive from TRBD1 or TRBD2 (7 bases each). The germline V gene encodes CDR1 SGHAT and CDR2 FQNNGV. The V and J ends lost 5 bases and 0 bases respectively, with 12 bases between them. This CDR3 region has 15 residues. The DNA for the CDR3 is TGTGCCAGCAGCCGCAGGGGGGGGAGCACAGATACGCAGTATTTT. Translating gives CASSRRGGSTDTQYF.

This chain joins TRBV28 and TRBJ1-2; TRBD1 agrees at 7 bases. The CDR3 totals 17 residues. The germline V gene encodes CDR1 MDHEN and CDR2 SYDVKM. V was pared by 4 bases and J by 2 bases, with 13 bases of the junction left unmatched. The CDR3 bases are TGTGCCAGCAGTTCGAGTTTTGGAAGGGGGCTAAACTATGGCTACACCTTC. Protein product: CASSSSFGRGLNYGYTF.

The V call is TRBV4-1, the J call TRBJ1-2; D unclear. Per germline, CDR1 MGHRA and CDR2 YSYEKL. V lost 2 bases to trimming and J lost 7 bases, with 17 bases between them. The CDR3 totals 15 residues. The CDR3 sequence is CASSQTVPGGLGYTF. The CDR3 bases are TGCGCCAGCAGCCAAACAGTCCCGGGCGGACTTGGCTACACCTTC.

This chain uses TRBV15 with TRBJ2-1; tentative D call: TRBD2 (5 bases). Germline V gene data show CDR1 as LNHNV and CDR2 as YYDKDF (reference sequence). V was pared by 9 bases and J by 2 bases, with 11 bases between. The CDR3 consists of 13 residues. The CDR3 protein is CATASGTYNEQFF. In DNA, the CDR3 is TGTGCCACGGCGAGCGGAACCTACAATGAGCAGTTCTTC.

The chain couples TRBV19 to TRBJ1-5; D is unclear. Trimming took off 2 bases at V and 5 bases at J, with 13 bases between the two ends. CDR1 LNHDA and CDR2 SQIVND come from the germline V gene (reference sequence). The CDR3 extends over 15 amino acids. CDR3 protein: CASSIPGSRDQPQHF. In DNA form, the CDR3 reads TGTGCCAGTAGTATACCGGGCTCTCGGGATCAGCCCCAGCATTTT.

The rearrangement links TRBV11-2 to TRBJ2-2; tentatively, D is TRBD1 (6 bases). Trimming took 5 bases from V and 3 from J, leaving 13 bases between them. The CDR3 runs to 15 residues. The germline gives CDR1 SGHAT, CDR2 FQNNGV. The CDR3, as DNA: TGTGCCAGCAGCACGTGGACAGTTCACACCGGGGAGCTGTTTTTT. It yields the protein CASSTWTVHTGELFF.

The chain employs TRBV15 and TRBJ2-7; 11 bases align to TRBD2. The germline CDR1 and CDR2 sequences are LNHNV and YYDKDF (reference sequence). This CDR3 spans 17 amino acids. With V trimmed by 5 bases and J by 2 bases, 11 bases remained unmatched. The CDR3 is CATSPGPVAGGPYEQYF. The CDR3 nucleotides are TGTGCCACCAGCCCCGGCCCCGTAGCGGGAGGGCCCTACGAGCAGTACTTC.

This chain links TRBV7-6 with TRBJ2-3; D uncertain. CDR1 is SGHVS, CDR2 FNYEAQ, per germline. V was cut by 3 bases and J by 1 base, with 8 bases left in between. The CDR3 runs 14 residues. The DNA of the CDR3 is TGTGCCAGCAGCTTTAGTATAGGCACAGATACGCAGTATTTT. Protein: CASSFSIGTDTQYF. Variable domain in full (rest from reference TRBV7-6 and TRBJ2-3): GAGVSQSPRYKVTKRGQDVALRCDPISGHVSLYWYRQALGQGPEFLTYFNYEAQQDKSGLPNDRFSAERPEGSISTLTIQRTEQRDSAMYRCASSFSIGTDTQYFGPGTRLTVL.

The chain couples TRBV2 to TRBJ2-2; TRBD2 aligns across 7 bases. The CDR3 runs 11 residues. Unmatched junction bases numbered 4, after V lost 10 bases and J lost 8 bases. Looked up from germline, CDR1 is SNHLY and CDR2 is FYNNEI. The CDR3 is CATWGGGELFF. As DNA, the CDR3 is TGTGCCACCTGGGGGGGTGGGGAGCTGTTTTTT.

The chain employs TRBV27 and TRBJ2-7; tentative D call: TRBD1 (5 bases). CDR3 length: 13 amino acids. Germline loops: CDR1 MNHEY, CDR2 SMNVEV (reference sequence). V dropped 3 bases and J dropped 5 bases, with 11 bases sitting between them. Here the CDR3 DNA reads TGTGCCAGCAGTTTTCTGCAGGGTGACGAGCAGTACTTC. It is translated as CASSFLQGDEQYF.

This clone appeared once. The V gene is TRBV10-3, the J gene TRBJ2-7, with D perhaps TRBD1 (6 bases). Germline V lookup: CDR1 ENHRY, CDR2 SYGVKD. The CDR3 runs 14 residues. Trimming shortened V by 6 bases and J by 5 bases, and 17 bases separated the two germline ends. The CDR3, as DNA: TGTGCCATCAGACCGGGACAAGCTAATAACGAGCAGTACTTC. Translating it yields CAIRPGQANNEQYF.

In this sample, this clone turned up once. V usage is TRBV29-1 and J usage is TRBJ1-2; D remains unclear. The CDR3 runs 13 residues. Germline V gene lookup returns CDR1 SQVTM and CDR2 ANQGSEA. Between the trimmed V and J ends, which lost 3 bases and 8 bases, there was a span of 16 bases. The CDR3 bases are TGCAGCGTTGACCCCCCGGAAAACTTCGGCTACACCTTC. Amino acids: CSVDPPENFGYTF.

This chain connects TRBV7-9 to TRBJ2-3, with TRBD2 matching over 7 bases. V lost 4 bases and J lost 2; bases outside the gene matches: 9. The CDR3 spans 16 residues. In germline, CDR1 is SEHNR, CDR2 FQNEAQ (reference sequence). CDR3 sequence reads: CASSSERGQYTDTQYF. The CDR3 DNA reads as TGTGCCAGCAGCTCAGAGCGGGGCCAATACACAGATACGCAGTATTTT.

J is TRBJ2-1 and V is TRBV4-1, with D possibly called TRBD1 or TRBD2 (6 bases each). The germline V gene encodes CDR1 MGHRA and CDR2 YSYEKL. Trimming stripped 2 bases from V and 8 bases from J, with 16 bases between. CDR3 size: 15 residues. For the CDR3, the DNA is TGCGCCAGCAGCCAACAGGAGGGGGGAGTCGATGAGCAGTTCTTC. This gives the protein CASSQQEGGVDEQFF.

The rearrangement joins TRBV5-1 to TRBJ2-1, with D tentatively TRBD2 (6 bases). Per germline, CDR1 SGHRS and CDR2 YFSETQ. This CDR3 comprises 14 residues. V was cut by 6 bases and J by 3 bases, with 13 bases left in between. The CDR3 DNA reads as TGCGCCAGCACCCCCCTGCGGGACTACAATGAGCAGTTCTTC. Protein product: CASTPLRDYNEQFF.

This clone is a singleton in its sample. This chain links TRBV30 with TRBJ2-7; no firm D call. From germline, CDR1 is GTSNPN and CDR2 SVGIG (reference sequence). Deletions cut 7 bases from V and 1 base from J, with 8 bases between. The CDR3 runs to 11 residues. The chain's CDR3 is CAYSWSYEQYF. In DNA form, the CDR3 reads TGTGCCTACTCTTGGTCCTACGAGCAGTACTTC.

The chain employs TRBV7-2 and TRBJ2-3; TRBD1 might be the D (6 bases). CDR1 is SGHTA, CDR2 FQGNSA, per germline. Between the trimmed V and J ends, which lost 5 bases and 2 bases, there was a span of 26 bases. The CDR3 extends over 19 amino acids. CDR3 nucleotide sequence: TGTGCCAGCAGCCCGGAAGGGCAGTTGGAGTGGGGACACACAGATACGCAGTATTTT. Protein product: CASSPEGQLEWGHTDTQYF.

This clone was counted only a few times. The V and J genes are TRBV10-3 and TRBJ2-2; no clear D. V dropped 9 bases and J dropped 0 bases, with 5 bases sitting between them. This CDR3 contains 12 residues. Germline CDR1 reads ENHRY; CDR2 reads SYGVKD. This chain's CDR3 is CAILPNTGELFF. CDR3 coding DNA: TGTGCCATATTACCGAACACCGGGGAGCTGTTTTTT.

This sequence joins TRBV28 and TRBJ2-1; TRBD2 is a possible D gene (6 bases). Germline lookup yields CDR1 MDHEN and CDR2 SYDVKM. This CDR3 is built from 15 residues. Trimming took off 6 bases at V and 5 bases at J, with 17 bases between the two ends. The CDR3 DNA reads as TGTGCCAGCAGGGGATCTCGAAGCGGGCACAATGAGCAGTTCTTC. Its translation: CASRGSRSGHNEQFF.

The chain joins TRBV19 to TRBJ2-2, with 11 bases fitting TRBD1. The V gene end was trimmed by 4 bases and the J gene end by 3 bases; junction bases not matched to a gene: 4. The CDR3 has 16 amino acids. Germline assignment: CDR1 LNHDA and CDR2 SQIVND (reference sequence). CDR3 nucleotides: TGTGCCAGTAGTACCCGGGACAGGGGGGACACCGGGGAGCTGTTTTTT. Amino acid sequence: CASSTRDRGDTGELFF.

This rearrangement joins TRBV9 to TRBJ2-6, with D hard to call. V lost 5 bases to trimming and J lost 4 bases, with 4 bases between them. There are 12 residues in the CDR3. Germline V gene lookup returns CDR1 SGDLS and CDR2 YYNGEE. The CDR3 DNA reads as TGTGCCAGCAGAACAGGGGCCAACGTCCTGACTTTC. Translation: CASRTGANVLTF.

This sequence joins TRBV27 and TRBJ2-7; maybe TRBD1 (5 bases). CDR1 MNHEY and CDR2 SMNVEV come from the germline V gene (reference sequence). The CDR3 consists of 12 residues. The V end was cut by 6 bases, the J end by 2 bases, with 8 bases between. CDR3 sequence: CASRVGPYEQYF. The CDR3 coding sequence is TGTGCCAGCAGAGTGGGGCCCTACGAGCAGTACTTC.

The V gene is TRBV27, the J gene TRBJ2-1, with TRBD1 matching 9 bases. V shed 5 bases and J 9 bases; nucleotides not matched to a gene: 11. Looked up from germline, CDR1 is MNHEY and CDR2 is SMNVEV (reference sequence). This CDR3 spans 15 amino acids. Written as DNA, the CDR3 is TGTGCCAGCAGTCAATCCGGGACAGGGAGGACTGAGCAGTTCTTC. Protein: CASSQSGTGRTEQFF.

The genes are TRBV7-3 and TRBJ2-1; no clear D gene. Germline V lookup: CDR1 SGHTA, CDR2 FQGTGA. The CDR3 runs 15 residues. The V end lost 6 bases, the J end lost 4 bases, and 16 bases lay between the germline ends. The CDR3 bases are TGTGCCAGCAGACAAACGGGCACGGCATACAATGAGCAGTTCTTC. Translation gives CASRQTGTAYNEQFF.

The chain couples TRBV11-2 to TRBJ2-7; no clear D gene. This CDR3 is built from 14 residues. Germline V lookup: CDR1 SGHAT, CDR2 FQNNGV. V was shortened by 5 bases and J by 0 bases, with 11 bases between the two germline ends. Here the CDR3 reads CASSPPLASYEQYF. CDR3 nucleotides: TGTGCCAGCAGCCCTCCCCTTGCCTCCTACGAGCAGTACTTC.